This T cell receptor beta chain was sequenced for a study of T cell responses to AZD1222 COVID-19 vaccine. At the level of the study: Some second doses came at about 4 weeks and others at about 12 weeks; these were pooled. Study outcomes and limitations: Nearly half of unique spike-specific TCRs reportedly avoided B.1.351 and B.1.1.7 mutated regions. White British people made up most donors, females outnumbered males, and clonal diversity was possibly underestimated.

Comment on this clone: No antigen is known for it.

The protocol was immunoSEQ multiplex PCR, while the TCRdb copy is restricted to in-frame clones and leaves out a portion. The sample has about 120,000 clones, 88% seen once; the top ten hold about 5%. Per the germline V gene, CDR1 is SEHNR and CDR2 is FQNEAQ (reference sequence). V shed 6 bases, J shed 2 bases, and the junction held 6 bases outside the gene matches. The CDR3 is 14 residues long. The chain couples TRBV7-9 to TRBJ2-7; the match to TRBD1 covers 8 bases. The sample was peripheral blood, taken on day 0 of AZD1222 vaccination. The clonotype comes from an adult in good health. The CDR3 sequence: CASRTGTGPYEQYF. The CDR3 region has the DNA TGTGCCAGCAGGACCGGGACAGGCCCCTACGAGCAGTACTTC. Filled out from reference TRBV7-9 and TRBJ2-7, the complete variable domain reads DTGVSQNPRHKITKRGQNVTFRCDPISEHNRLYWYRQTLGQGPEFLTYFQNEAQLEKSRLLSDRFSAERPKGSFSTLEIQRTEQGDSAMYLCASRTGTGPYEQYFGPGTRLTVT.